Listed here are 14 T cell receptor beta chains from one sample, sequenced in a study of cytomegalovirus exposure and HLA in healthy donors. Primers: 60 Vbeta forward and 13 Jbeta reverse. Measured with immunoSEQ multiplex PCR; TCRdb has only the in-frame clones, and not every one. The sample contains approximately 190,000 clones, 65% to 85% of which appear only once. The specimen sequenced was PBMCs. The receptors derive from a man aged 45-65 years in good health and CMV-seronegative.

J is TRBJ1-5 and V is TRBV7-2; tentatively, D is TRBD1 (6 bases). Trimming took 5 bases from V and 9 from J, leaving 11 bases between them. The germline gives CDR1 SGHTA, CDR2 FQGNSA. The CDR3 has 12 amino acids. This CDR3 reads CASSQQGPPQHF. CDR3 nucleotides: TGTGCCAGCAGCCAACAGGGACCGCCCCAGCATTTT.

The chain couples TRBV19 to TRBJ1-5, with D maybe TRBD1 (6 bases). Germline CDR1 reads LNHDA; CDR2 reads SQIVND (reference sequence). Trimming left V 7 bases short and J 3 bases short, with 13 bases between. CDR3 length equals 14 residues. As DNA, the CDR3 is TGTGCCAGTACCCTAGGGGGTGACAATCAGCCCCAGCATTTT. It specifies CASTLGGDNQPQHF. The full variable domain, completed using reference TRBV19 and TRBJ1-5, is DGGITQSPKYLFRKEGQNVTLSCEQNLNHDAMYWYRQDPGQGLRLIYYSQIVNDFQKGDIAEGYSVSREKKESFPLTVTSAQKNPTAFYLCASTLGGDNQPQHFGDGTRLSIL.

The CDR3 is CSAWTVSETQYF. In DNA, the CDR3 is TGCAGCGCTTGGACAGTCTCTGAGACCCAGTACTTC. The gene calls are TRBV29-1 and TRBJ2-5, with a tentative D call TRBD1 (6 bases). The CDR3 runs to 12 residues. Looked up from germline, CDR1 is SQVTM and CDR2 is ANQGSEA. V gave up 7 bases and J gave up 5 bases, with 14 bases separating them. Supplemented by reference TRBV29-1 and TRBJ2-5, the full variable domain reads SAVISQKPSRDICQRGTSLTIQCQVDSQVTMMFWYRQQPGQSLTLIATANQGSEATYESGFVIDKFPISRPNLTFSTLTVSNMSPEDSSIYLCSAWTVSETQYFGPGTRLLVL.

The chain carries TRBV7-8 and TRBJ2-2, with a tentative D call TRBD1 (6 bases). Per the germline V gene, CDR1 is SGHVS and CDR2 is FQNEAQ. Trimming pared 3 bases from V and 6 bases from J, leaving 14 bases between. The CDR3 is 15 residues long. CDR3 protein: CASSFLGAPAGELFF. The CDR3 coding sequence is TGTGCCAGCAGCTTCCTGGGGGCCCCTGCCGGGGAGCTGTTTTTT.

This sequence joins TRBV7-9 and TRBJ2-1; 8 bases match TRBD2. V gave up 3 bases and J gave up 1 base; unmatched junction bases: 11. Germline CDR1 reads SEHNR; CDR2 reads FQNEAQ (reference sequence). The CDR3 spans 18 residues. CDR3 amino acids: CASSFISGAVGSYNEQFF. CDR3 sequence (DNA): TGTGCCAGCAGCTTTATTAGCGGGGCGGTAGGGTCCTACAATGAGCAGTTCTTC.

This clone was recorded a few times. The chain employs TRBV6-6 and TRBJ2-7; perhaps TRBD1 as D (7 bases). The CDR3 extends over 14 amino acids. V lost 6 bases, J lost 1 base, and 13 bases lay in between. From germline, CDR1 is MNHNY and CDR2 SVGAGI (reference sequence). CDR3 nucleotides: TGTGCCAGCAGGCTGCAGGGGGGTTCCTACGAGCAGTACTTC. It codes for CASRLQGGSYEQYF.

The gene calls are TRBV10-3 and TRBJ2-2; 7 bases agree with TRBD1. The CDR3 length is 14 residues. Germline V lookup: CDR1 ENHRY, CDR2 SYGVKD. J gave up 0 bases and V 6 bases, and 1 base lay outside the gene matches. In nucleotides, the CDR3 is TGTGCCATCAGACAGGGGCCGAACACCGGGGAGCTGTTTTTT. Translation gives CAIRQGPNTGELFF.

The J gene is TRBJ2-7, the V gene TRBV4-3; TRBD1 matches 10 bases. CDR3 size: 14 residues. The V gene's germline CDR1 is LGHNA and CDR2 YSLEER. Unmatched junction bases numbered 2, after V lost 0 bases and J lost 6 bases. The CDR3 DNA sequence: TGCGCCAGCAGCCAAGACCGGACAGGGGGCGAGCAGTACTTC. This sequence encodes CASSQDRTGGEQYF.

A few counts support this clone. The chain uses TRBV7-2 and TRBJ2-1, with D tentatively TRBD1 (5 bases). This CDR3 spans 16 amino acids. Germline CDR1 reads SGHTA; CDR2 reads FQGNSA. The V and J ends lost 1 base and 4 bases respectively, with 14 bases between them. DNA of the CDR3: TGTGCCAGCAGCTTAGTCTTAGGGGCGCGGTACAATGAGCAGTTCTTC. Protein sequence: CASSLVLGARYNEQFF.

This chain connects TRBV9 to TRBJ2-5; weak D call: TRBD2 (7 bases). This CDR3 spans 14 amino acids. Germline V CDR1 and CDR2: SGDLS, YYNGEE. V lost 4 bases and J lost 3, with 13 bases in between. CDR3 coding DNA: TGTGCCAGCAGCAAGGGGGAGGGCGAAGAGACCCAGTACTTC. It is translated as CASSKGEGEETQYF.

The chain has TRBV6-5 and TRBJ2-2; D perhaps matches TRBD1 (6 bases). Germline V gene data show CDR1 as MNHEY and CDR2 as SVGAGI. The CDR3 has 12 amino acids. The CDR3 nucleotides read TGTGGTACCAGGGGAGACACCGGGGAGCTGTTTTTT. It codes for CGTRGDTGELFF.

V is TRBV15 and J is TRBJ2-7; 11 nucleotides align to TRBD2. The junction had 6 bases not matched to a gene; V was cut back by 5 bases and J by 6 bases. This CDR3 has 14 residues. The germline V gene has CDR1 LNHNV and CDR2 YYDKDF (reference sequence). The CDR3 spells CATSRSGGALEQYF. CDR3 bases: TGTGCCACCAGCCGTAGCGGGGGGGCCCTCGAGCAGTACTTC.

The table lists this clone with a few counts. This chain links TRBV6-1 with TRBJ2-2; possible D gene TRBD2, 6 bases. The V gene lost 6 bases and the J gene lost 4 bases, with 6 bases spanning the gap. Germline V gene lookup returns CDR1 MNHNS and CDR2 SASEGT. The CDR3 runs to 12 residues. The CDR3 protein is CASRGGTGELFF. The CDR3 DNA reads TGTGCCAGCAGGGGGGGCACCGGGGAGCTGTTTTTT.

With respect to this clone: An end of the junction differs from the germline gene, which may be a read error. CDR3 residues: CSSSSATGVRTEAFF. The CDR3 coding sequence is TGTTCCAGCAGCTCCGCGACAGGGGTTAGAACTGAAGCTTTCTTT. This chain joins TRBV7-9 and TRBJ1-1; 8 bases are shared with TRBD1. Germline V lookup: CDR1 SEHNR, CDR2 FQNEAQ (reference sequence). CDR3 length: 15 residues. Looking up the rest from reference TRBV7-9 and TRBJ1-1 gives the full variable domain: DTGVSQNPRHKITKRGQNVTFRCDPISEHNRLYWYRQTLGQGPEFLTYFQNEAQLEKSRLLSDRFSAERPKGSFSTLEIQRTEQGDSAMYLCSSSSATGVRTEAFFGQGTRLTVV.